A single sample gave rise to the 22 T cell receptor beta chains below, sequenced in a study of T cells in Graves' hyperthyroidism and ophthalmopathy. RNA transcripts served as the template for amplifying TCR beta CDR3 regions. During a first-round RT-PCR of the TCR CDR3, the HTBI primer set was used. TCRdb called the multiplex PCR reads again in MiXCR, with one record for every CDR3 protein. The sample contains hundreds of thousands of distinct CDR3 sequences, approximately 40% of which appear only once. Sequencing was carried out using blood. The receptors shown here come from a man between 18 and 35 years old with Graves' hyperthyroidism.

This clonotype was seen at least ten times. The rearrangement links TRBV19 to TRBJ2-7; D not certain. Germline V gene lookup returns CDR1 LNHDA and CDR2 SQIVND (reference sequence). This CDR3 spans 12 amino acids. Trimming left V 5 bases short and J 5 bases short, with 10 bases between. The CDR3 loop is CASSAGSDEQYF. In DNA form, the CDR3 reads TGTGCCAGTAGTGCCGGGTCCGACGAGCAGTACTTC.

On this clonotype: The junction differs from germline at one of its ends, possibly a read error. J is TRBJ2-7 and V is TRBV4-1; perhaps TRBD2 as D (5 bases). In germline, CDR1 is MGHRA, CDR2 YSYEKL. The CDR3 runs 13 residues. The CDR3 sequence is CANSQDLGVEQYF. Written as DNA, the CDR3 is TGCGCCAACAGCCAAGATCTGGGAGTCGAGCAGTACTTC.

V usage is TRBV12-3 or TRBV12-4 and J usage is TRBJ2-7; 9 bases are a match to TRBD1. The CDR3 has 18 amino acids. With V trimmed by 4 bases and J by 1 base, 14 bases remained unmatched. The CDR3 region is CASSSGTGLRTRSYEQYF. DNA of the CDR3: TGTGCCAGCAGTTCGGGGACAGGGCTACGGACTAGATCCTACGAGCAGTACTTC.

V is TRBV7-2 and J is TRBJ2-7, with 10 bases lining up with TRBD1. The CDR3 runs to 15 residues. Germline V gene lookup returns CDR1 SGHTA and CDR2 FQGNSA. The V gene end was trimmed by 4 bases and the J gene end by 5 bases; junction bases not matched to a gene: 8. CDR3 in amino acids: CASSWKTGGWDEQYF. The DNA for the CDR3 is TGTGCCAGCAGCTGGAAGACAGGGGGCTGGGACGAGCAGTACTTC.

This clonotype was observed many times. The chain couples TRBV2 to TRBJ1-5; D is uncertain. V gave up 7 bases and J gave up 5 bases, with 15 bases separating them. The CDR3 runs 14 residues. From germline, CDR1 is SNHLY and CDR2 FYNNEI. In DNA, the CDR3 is TGTGCCAGCACGTCGGGATCAGGCGATCAGCCCCAGCATTTT. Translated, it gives CASTSGSGDQPQHF.

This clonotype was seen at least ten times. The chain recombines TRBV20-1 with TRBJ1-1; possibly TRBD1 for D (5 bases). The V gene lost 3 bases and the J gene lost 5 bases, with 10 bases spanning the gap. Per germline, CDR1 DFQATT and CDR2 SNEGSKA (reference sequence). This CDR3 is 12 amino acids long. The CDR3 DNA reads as TGCAGTGCTAGGGCGGGGGGGACTGAAGCTTTCTTT. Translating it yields CSARAGGTEAFF.

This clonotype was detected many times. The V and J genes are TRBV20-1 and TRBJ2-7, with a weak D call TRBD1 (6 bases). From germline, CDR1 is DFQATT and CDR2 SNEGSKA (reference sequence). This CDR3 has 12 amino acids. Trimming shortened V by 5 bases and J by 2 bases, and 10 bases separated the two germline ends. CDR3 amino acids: CSASQGTYEQYF. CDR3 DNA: TGCAGTGCTTCACAGGGAACCTACGAGCAGTACTTC.

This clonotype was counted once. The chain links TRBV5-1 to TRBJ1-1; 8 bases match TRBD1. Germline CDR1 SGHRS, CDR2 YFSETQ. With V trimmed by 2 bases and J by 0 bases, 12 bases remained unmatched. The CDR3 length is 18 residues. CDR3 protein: CASSFWRTGSGMNTEAFF. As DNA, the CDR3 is TGCGCCAGCAGCTTTTGGAGGACAGGGAGCGGGATGAACACTGAAGCTTTCTTT. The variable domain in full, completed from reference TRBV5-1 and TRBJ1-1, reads KAGVTQTPRYLIKTRGQQVTLSCSPISGHRSVSWYQQTPGQGLQFLFEYFSETQRNKGNFPGRFSGRQFSNSRSEMNVSTLELGDSALYLCASSFWRTGSGMNTEAFFGQGTRLTVV.

CDR3 DNA sequence: TGTGCCAGCAGCTGGGGGGGACTAGCGGGAGTAGTTCAAGAGACCCAGTACTTC. Amino acids: CASSWGGLAGVVQETQYF. The chain couples TRBV7-9 to TRBJ2-5; 14 nucleotides agree with TRBD2. CDR1 and CDR2 (germline): SEHNR, FQNEAQ (reference sequence). The CDR3 totals 18 residues. Trimming took 4 bases from V and 2 from J; bases not matched to a gene: 9.

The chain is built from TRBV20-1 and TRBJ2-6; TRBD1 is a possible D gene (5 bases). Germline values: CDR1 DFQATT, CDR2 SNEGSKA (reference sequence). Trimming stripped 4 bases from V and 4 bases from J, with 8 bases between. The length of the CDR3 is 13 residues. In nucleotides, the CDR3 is TGCAGTGCTACCCGGACAGGGGCCAACGTCCTGACTTTC. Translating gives CSATRTGANVLTF.

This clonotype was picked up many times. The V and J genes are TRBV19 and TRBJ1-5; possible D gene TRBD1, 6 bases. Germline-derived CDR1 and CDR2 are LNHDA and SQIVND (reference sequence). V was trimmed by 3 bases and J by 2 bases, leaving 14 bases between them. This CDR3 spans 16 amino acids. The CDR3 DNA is TGTGCCAGTAGTATTACGGGGGCGAGGGGCAATCAGCCCCAGCATTTT. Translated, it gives CASSITGARGNQPQHF.

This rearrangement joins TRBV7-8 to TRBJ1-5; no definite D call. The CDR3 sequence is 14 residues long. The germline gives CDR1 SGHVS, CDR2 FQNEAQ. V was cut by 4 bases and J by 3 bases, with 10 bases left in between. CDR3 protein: CASSSVGNNQPQHF. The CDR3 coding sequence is TGTGCCAGCAGCTCCGTCGGGAACAATCAGCCCCAGCATTTT. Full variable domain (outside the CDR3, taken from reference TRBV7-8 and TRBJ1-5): GAGVSQSPRYKVAKRGQDVALRCDPISGHVSLFWYQQALGQGPEFLTYFQNEAQLDKSGLPSDRFFAERPEGSVSTLKIQRTQQEDSAVYLCASSSVGNNQPQHFGDGTRLSIL.

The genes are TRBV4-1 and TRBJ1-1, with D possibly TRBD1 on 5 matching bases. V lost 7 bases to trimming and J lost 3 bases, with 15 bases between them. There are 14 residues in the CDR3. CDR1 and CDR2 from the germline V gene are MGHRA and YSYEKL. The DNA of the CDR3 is TGCGCCAGCACCCCCCAGGGTGGGCACACTGAAGCTTTCTTT. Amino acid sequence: CASTPQGGHTEAFF.

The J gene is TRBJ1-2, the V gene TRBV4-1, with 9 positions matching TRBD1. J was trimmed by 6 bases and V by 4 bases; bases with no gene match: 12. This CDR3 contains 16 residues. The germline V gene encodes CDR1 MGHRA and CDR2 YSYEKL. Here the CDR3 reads CASSPPPTGTGHGYTF. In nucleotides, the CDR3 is TGCGCCAGCAGCCCTCCCCCAACCGGGACAGGGCATGGCTACACCTTC.

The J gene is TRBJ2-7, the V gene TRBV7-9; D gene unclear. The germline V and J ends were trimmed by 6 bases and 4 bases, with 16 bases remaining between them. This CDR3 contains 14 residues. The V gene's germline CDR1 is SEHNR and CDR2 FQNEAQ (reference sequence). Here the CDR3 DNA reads TGTGCCAGCAGTTCGGGCCGATTAAGATACGAGCAGTACTTC. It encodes CASSSGRLRYEQYF.

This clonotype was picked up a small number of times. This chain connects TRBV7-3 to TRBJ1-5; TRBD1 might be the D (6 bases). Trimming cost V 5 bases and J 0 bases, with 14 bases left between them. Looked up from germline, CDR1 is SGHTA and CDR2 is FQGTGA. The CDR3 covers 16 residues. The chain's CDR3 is CASSPPDRNSNQPQHF. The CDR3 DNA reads TGTGCCAGCAGCCCCCCGGACAGAAATAGCAATCAGCCCCAGCATTTT.

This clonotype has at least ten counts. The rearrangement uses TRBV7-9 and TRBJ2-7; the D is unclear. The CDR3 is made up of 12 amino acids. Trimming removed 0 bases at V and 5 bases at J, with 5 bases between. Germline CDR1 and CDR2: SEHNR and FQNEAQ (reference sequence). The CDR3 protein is CASSLAENEQYF. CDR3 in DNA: TGTGCCAGCAGCTTAGCCGAGAACGAGCAGTACTTC.

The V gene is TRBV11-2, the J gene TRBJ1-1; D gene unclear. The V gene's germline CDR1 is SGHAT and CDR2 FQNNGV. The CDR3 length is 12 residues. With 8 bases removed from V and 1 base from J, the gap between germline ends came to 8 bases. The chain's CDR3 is CASGPTNTEAFF. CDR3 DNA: TGTGCCAGCGGACCCACGAACACTGAAGCTTTCTTT.

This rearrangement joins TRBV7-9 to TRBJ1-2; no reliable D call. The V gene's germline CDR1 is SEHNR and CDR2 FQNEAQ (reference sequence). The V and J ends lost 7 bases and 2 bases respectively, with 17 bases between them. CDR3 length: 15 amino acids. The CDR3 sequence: CASTTPGNLNYGYTF. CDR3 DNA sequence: TGTGCCAGCACTACCCCCGGGAATCTCAACTATGGCTACACCTTC.

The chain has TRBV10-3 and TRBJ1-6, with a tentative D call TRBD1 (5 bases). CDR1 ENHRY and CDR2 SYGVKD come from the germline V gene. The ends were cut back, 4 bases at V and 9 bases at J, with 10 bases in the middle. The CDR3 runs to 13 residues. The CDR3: CAISGGTASPLHF. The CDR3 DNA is TGTGCCATCAGTGGAGGGACGGCTTCACCCCTCCACTTT.

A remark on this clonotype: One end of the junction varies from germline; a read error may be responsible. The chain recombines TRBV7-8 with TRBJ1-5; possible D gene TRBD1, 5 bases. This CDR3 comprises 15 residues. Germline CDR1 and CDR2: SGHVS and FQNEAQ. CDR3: CASSLASGAQETQHF. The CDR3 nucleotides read TGTGCCAGCAGCCTAGCCTCCGGGGCCCAAGAGACCCAGCATTTT.

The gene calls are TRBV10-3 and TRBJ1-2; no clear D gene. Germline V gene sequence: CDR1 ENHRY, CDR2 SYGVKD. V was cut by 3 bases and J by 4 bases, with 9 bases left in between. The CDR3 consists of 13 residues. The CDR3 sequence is CAISDNGTYGYTF. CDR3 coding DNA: TGTGCCATCAGTGATAACGGAACCTATGGCTACACCTTC.